This record concerns one T cell receptor beta chain sequence. Its cognate antigen has yet to be identified. No base quality values were provided; no much bigger clone lies one nucleotide off. In the ophthalmopathy patients, disease was moderately to severely active, with a Clinical Activity Score of 3 or more, a NOSPECS grade of 4 or more, and a duration of less than 3 months. Exclusion was applied to patients with uncontrolled infections, other autoimmune diseases, pregnancy or lactation. Diagnoses were established on the basis of clinical symptoms, serum thyroxine and TRAb, thyroid ultrasound, and orbital computed tomography. Ficoll-Paque density gradient centrifugation was used to isolate PBMCs from under 11 ml of fresh peripheral blood. Total RNA was extracted with Trizol reagent, and quality was checked on an Agilent 2100 Bioanalyzer. This specimen comes from a study of T cells in Graves' hyperthyroidism and ophthalmopathy (dated by TCRdb to between 2017 and 2020). In the study overall: Peripheral blood was collected at initial diagnosis, before any treatment. In addition, the study compared T-cell repertoires in thyroid tissue and in blood from roughly six Graves' hyperthyroidism patients. After blood sampling, hyperthyroidism patients were treated with methimazole at a starting dose of 30 mg daily, and ophthalmopathy patients were treated with high-dose intravenous methylprednisolone. An independent validation cohort of 18 to 20 hyperthyroidism patients and more than 15 patients who later progressed to ophthalmopathy tested prospective prediction of ophthalmopathy. To identify TCR V-J signatures that set the groups apart, the researchers used a discovery cohort of approximately 98 patients, made up of roughly 40 with Graves' ophthalmopathy and 57 with stable Graves' hyperthyroidism. TCR Vbeta CDR3 sequencing of 135 peripheral blood samples (43 ophthalmopathy, 70 to 85 hyperthyroidism and roughly 17 progressor patients) is reported in the paper. The roughly 94 discovery patients were randomly divided into training and test sets at a 7:3 ratio.

The TCR beta CDR3 regions were amplified from RNA transcripts. The first round of RT-PCR for the TCR CDR3 was performed with the HTBI primer set and the Qiagen OneStep RT-PCR kit. The libraries were constructed in a second round of multiplex PCR and then size-selected and purified. Paired-end sequencing of the libraries was performed with 100 bp reads on an Illumina HiSeq2000. On the authors' methods: SOAPnuke was used to process the raw data, throwing out any read that contained adapters or uncalled bases, had a mean Phred below 15, or lacked an exact constant-primer or identifier match. High-quality paired reads were merged with COPE v1.2.5, and unique nucleotide sequences were defined as clonotypes. Clonotypes were aligned to IMGT TRBV, TRBD and TRBJ reference segments using MiTCR v1.1. Analysis was restricted to V-J combinations with a frequency above 0.0001, which covered roughly 99% of repertoires. The TCS score was defined as the ratio of F50 (clonal expansion) to E x V (chaos), calculated using BLOSUM62-based TCRdist between CDR3 peptides within each V-J. Welch's t-statistics and random forest reduced roughly 500 V-J features to about 13, which were used in a naive Bayes classifier (R e1071). TCRdb cleaned the public reads at Q25 with fastp, built clones with MiXCR and kept in-frame beta chains. Each record represents a unique CDR3 protein, reported with the most common genes and DNA among its rows. These V and J calls originate from TCRdb's pipeline instead of the authors' own analysis. The sample table shows over 350,000 distinct CDR3 sequences, and approximately 17% are seen once. The ten largest clones add up to roughly two fifths of the sample.

Broader findings and caveats from the paper: In validation, progression to ophthalmopathy was predicted by the model with about 70% sensitivity and roughly 76% specificity, a median of about 6 months before onset. Sample size was not statistically predetermined, and investigators were not blinded to group allocation. Most expanded thyroid clonotypes (frequency above 0.001) were also detected in blood, a finding suggesting that blood repertoires may reflect thyroid immune responses. In cross-validation, a model built on a 13 V-J signature told ophthalmopathy apart from stable hyperthyroidism with 87.88% sensitivity and about 81% specificity, and in testing the same model reached 80%/75%.

At the junction V is shortened by 8 bases and J by 3 bases, with 20 bases in between. Including cysteine and phenylalanine, the CDR3 has 15 amino acids. The only DNA kept is the CDR3, 45 bases in frame from the first base. For CDR1 and CDR2, the germline V gene lists MNHNS and SASEGT. The sample taken for sequencing was blood. This sequence originates from a young man with Graves' ophthalmopathy. Here the chain combines TRBV6-1 and TRBJ2-7; the D gene is not confidently resolved. The DNA is as follows: TGTGCCAGCCAAGCCTGGGTCTTGGACGACTACGAGCAGTACTTC. Translated, this gives CASQAWVLDDYEQYF.